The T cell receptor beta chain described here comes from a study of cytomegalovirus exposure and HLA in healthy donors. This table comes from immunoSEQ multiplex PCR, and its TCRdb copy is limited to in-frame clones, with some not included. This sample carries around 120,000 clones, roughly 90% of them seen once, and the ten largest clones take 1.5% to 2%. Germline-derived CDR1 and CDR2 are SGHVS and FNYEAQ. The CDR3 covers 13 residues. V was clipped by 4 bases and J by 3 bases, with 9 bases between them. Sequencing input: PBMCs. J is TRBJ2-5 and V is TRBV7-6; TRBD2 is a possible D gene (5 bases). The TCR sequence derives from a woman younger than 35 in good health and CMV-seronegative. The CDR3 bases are TGTGCCAGCAGCTACGGGATAGAAGAGACCCAGTACTTC. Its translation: CASSYGIEETQYF.